This T cell receptor beta chain appears in the sequencing data of a study of long-term antiretroviral therapy in people with HIV. As to this clone: Its antigen is undetermined.

Each HIV participant was treated in the United States. immunoSEQ v3.0 was run at survey level. Profiling relied on immunoSEQ multiplex PCR, and the TCRdb table lists in-frame clones only, not all of them. The repertoire consists of 20,000 to 30,000 clones, with around 87% occurring once and the leading ten covering approximately 3.9%. The germline V gene has CDR1 MNHEY and CDR2 SMNVEV (reference sequence). The CDR3 totals 14 residues. Trimming cost V 10 bases and J 4 bases; bases outside gene matches: 8. Findings and caveats of the study: Patients on ART gained diversity, which nonetheless stayed below transplant donor controls. Before ART, certain clones expanded, and these dominated the repertoire at all time points. Therapy changes, viral resistance and ART adherence were not documented in the available data.

This chain joins TRBV27 and TRBJ2-3; TRBD1 agrees at 10 bases. This clonotype was obtained from a young woman with HIV. The sample was unsorted PBMCs, taken 1.9 years after starting antiretroviral therapy. The CDR3 spells CATSDRGGADTQYF. The CDR3 DNA follows: TGTGCCACCTCGGACAGGGGGGGAGCAGATACGCAGTATTTT.